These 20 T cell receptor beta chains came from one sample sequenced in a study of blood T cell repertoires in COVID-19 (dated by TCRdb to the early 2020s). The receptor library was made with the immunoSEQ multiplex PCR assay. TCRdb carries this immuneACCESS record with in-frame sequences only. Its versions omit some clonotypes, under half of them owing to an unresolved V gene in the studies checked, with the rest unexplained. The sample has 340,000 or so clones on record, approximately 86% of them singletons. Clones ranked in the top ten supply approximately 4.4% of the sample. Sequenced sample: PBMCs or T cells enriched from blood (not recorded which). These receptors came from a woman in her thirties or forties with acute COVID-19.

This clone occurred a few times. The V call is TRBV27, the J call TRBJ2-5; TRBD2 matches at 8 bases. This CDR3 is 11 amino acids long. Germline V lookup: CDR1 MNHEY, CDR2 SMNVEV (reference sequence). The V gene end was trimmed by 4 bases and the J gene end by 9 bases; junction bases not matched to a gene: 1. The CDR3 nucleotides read TGTGCCAGCAGTTCCGGGGGGGCCCAGTACTTC. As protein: CASSSGGAQYF.

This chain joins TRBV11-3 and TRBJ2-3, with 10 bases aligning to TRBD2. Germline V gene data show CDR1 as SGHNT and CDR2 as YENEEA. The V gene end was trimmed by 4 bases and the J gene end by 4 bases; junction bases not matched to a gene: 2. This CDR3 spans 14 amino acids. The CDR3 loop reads CASSSGLAADTQYF. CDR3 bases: TGTGCCAGCAGCTCCGGACTAGCGGCAGATACGCAGTATTTT.

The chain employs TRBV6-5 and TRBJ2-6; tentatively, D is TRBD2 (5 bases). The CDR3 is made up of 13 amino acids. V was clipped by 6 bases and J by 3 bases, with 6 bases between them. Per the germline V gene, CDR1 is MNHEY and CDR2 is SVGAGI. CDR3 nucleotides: TGTGCCAGCAGCCGGGATGGGGCCAACGTCCTGACTTTC. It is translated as CASSRDGANVLTF.

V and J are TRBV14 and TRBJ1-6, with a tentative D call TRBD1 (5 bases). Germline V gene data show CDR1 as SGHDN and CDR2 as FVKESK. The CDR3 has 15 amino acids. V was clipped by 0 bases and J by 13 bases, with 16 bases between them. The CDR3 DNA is TGTGCCAGCAGCCAAGAGGCAGGGACTATCAGTCCCCTCCACTTT. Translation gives CASSQEAGTISPLHF.

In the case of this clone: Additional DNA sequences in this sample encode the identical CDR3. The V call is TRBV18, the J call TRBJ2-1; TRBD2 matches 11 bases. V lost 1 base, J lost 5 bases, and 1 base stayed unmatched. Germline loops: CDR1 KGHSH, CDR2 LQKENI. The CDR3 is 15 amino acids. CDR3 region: CASSPLAGGHNEQFF. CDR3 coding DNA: TGTGCCAGCTCACCACTAGCGGGAGGGCACAATGAGCAGTTCTTC.

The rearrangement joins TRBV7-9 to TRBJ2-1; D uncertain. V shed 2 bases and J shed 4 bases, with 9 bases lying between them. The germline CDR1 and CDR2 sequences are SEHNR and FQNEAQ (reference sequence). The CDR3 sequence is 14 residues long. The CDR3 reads CASSLMQAYNEQFF. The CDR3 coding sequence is TGTGCCAGCAGCTTAATGCAGGCATACAATGAGCAGTTCTTC.

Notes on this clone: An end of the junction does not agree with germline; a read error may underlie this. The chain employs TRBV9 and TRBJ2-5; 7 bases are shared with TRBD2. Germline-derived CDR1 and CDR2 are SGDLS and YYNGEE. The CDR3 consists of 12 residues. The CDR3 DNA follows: TGTGCCAGCAGCGTCCCAGGGAGGGGTTGGCACTTC. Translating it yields CASSVPGRGWHF.

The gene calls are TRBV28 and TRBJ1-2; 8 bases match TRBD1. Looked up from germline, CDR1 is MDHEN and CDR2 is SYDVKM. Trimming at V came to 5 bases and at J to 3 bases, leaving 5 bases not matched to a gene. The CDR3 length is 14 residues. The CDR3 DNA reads TGTGCCAGCAGTGCACTGACAGGGGACTATGGCTACACCTTC. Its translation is CASSALTGDYGYTF.

In nucleotides, the CDR3 is TGTGCCAGTAGTACTGGACAGGGGGTCGCAACTAATGAAAAACTGTTTTTT. It specifies CASSTGQGVATNEKLFF. The chain recombines TRBV19 with TRBJ1-4, with 10 positions matching TRBD1. Germline CDR1 and CDR2: LNHDA and SQIVND (reference sequence). Trimming cost V 4 bases and J 0 bases; bases outside gene matches: 5. The CDR3 loop spans 17 amino acids.

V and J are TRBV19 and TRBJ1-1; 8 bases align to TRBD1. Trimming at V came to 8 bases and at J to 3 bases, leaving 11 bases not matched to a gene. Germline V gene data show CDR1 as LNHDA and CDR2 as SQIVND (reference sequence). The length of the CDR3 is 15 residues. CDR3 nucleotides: TGTGCCAGTCAGGACAGGGCGGGTTTGGACACTGAAGCTTTCTTT. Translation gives CASQDRAGLDTEAFF. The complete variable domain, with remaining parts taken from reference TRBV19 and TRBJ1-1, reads DGGITQSPKYLFRKEGQNVTLSCEQNLNHDAMYWYRQDPGQGLRLIYYSQIVNDFQKGDIAEGYSVSREKKESFPLTVTSAQKNPTAFYLCASQDRAGLDTEAFFGQGTRLTVV.

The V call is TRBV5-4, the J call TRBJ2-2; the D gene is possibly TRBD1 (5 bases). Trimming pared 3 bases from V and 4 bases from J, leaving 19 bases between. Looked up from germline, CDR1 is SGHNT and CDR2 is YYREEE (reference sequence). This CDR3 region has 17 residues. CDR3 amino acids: CASSSGGAEPSTGELFF. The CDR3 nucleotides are TGTGCCAGCAGCTCAGGTGGGGCGGAACCGTCCACCGGGGAGCTGTTTTTT.

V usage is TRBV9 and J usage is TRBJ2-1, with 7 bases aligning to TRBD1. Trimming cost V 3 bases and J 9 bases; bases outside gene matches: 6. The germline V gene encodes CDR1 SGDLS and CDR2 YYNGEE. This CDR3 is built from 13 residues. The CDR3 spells CASSGQGLGEQFF. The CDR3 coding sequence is TGTGCCAGCAGCGGACAGGGTTTAGGTGAGCAGTTCTTC.

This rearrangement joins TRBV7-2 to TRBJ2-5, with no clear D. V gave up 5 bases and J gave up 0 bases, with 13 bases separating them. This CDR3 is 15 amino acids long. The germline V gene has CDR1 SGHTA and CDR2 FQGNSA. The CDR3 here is CASSVVQSYQETQYF. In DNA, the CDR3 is TGTGCCAGCAGCGTGGTACAGTCTTACCAAGAGACCCAGTACTTC.

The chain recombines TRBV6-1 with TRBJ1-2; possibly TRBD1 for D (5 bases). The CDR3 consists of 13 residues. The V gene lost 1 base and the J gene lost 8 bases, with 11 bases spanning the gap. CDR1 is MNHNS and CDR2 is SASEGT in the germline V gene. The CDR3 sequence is CASSEGREIGYTF. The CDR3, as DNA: TGTGCCAGCAGTGAAGGCAGGGAAATCGGCTACACCTTC.

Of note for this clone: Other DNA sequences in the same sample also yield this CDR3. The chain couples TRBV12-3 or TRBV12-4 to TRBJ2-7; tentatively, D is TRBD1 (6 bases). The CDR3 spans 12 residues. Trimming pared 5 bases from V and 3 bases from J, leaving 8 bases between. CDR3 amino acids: CASSPRGYEQYF. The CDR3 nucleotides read TGTGCCAGCAGTCCCAGGGGCTACGAGCAGTACTTC.

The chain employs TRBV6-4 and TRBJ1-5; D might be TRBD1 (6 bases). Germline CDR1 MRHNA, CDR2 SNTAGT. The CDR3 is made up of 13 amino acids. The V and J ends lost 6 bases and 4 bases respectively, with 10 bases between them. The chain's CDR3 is CASSPGANQPQHF. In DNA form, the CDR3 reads TGTGCCAGCAGCCCAGGGGCAAATCAGCCCCAGCATTTT.

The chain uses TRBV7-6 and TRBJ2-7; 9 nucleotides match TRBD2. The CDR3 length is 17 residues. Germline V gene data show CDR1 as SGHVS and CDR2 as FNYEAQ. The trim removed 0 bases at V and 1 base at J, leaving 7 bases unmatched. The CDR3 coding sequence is TGTGCCAGCAGCTTAGCCGCGAGCGGGGGGACTTCCTACGAGCAGTACTTC. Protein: CASSLAASGGTSYEQYF.

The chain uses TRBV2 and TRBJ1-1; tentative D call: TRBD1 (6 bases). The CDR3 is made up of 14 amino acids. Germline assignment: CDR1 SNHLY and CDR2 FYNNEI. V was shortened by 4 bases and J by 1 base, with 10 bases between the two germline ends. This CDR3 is CASSAVQGNTEAFF. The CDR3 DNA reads TGTGCCAGCAGTGCGGTACAGGGGAACACTGAAGCTTTCTTT.

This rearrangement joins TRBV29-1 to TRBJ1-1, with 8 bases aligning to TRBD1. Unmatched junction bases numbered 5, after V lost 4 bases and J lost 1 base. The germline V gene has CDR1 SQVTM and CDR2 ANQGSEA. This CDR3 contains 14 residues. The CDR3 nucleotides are TGCAGCGTTGGGCGTACAGGGGGGAACACTGAAGCTTTCTTT. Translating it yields CSVGRTGGNTEAFF.

As DNA, the CDR3 is TGTGCCAGCAGCCCAATCTCGACAGGGGGTCATGGCTACACCTTC. It codes for CASSPISTGGHGYTF. V usage is TRBV7-8 and J usage is TRBJ1-2, with 9 positions matching TRBD1. Germline V gene data show CDR1 as SGHVS and CDR2 as FQNEAQ. The CDR3 is 15 amino acids. Trimming took 5 bases from V and 6 from J; bases not matched to a gene: 10.